Below, one T cell receptor beta chain is given with its context. The antigen remains undetermined. Compared with germline, one end of the junction differs, possibly owing to a read error. The data were obtained in a study of shared clonotypes between healthy human individuals. The CDR3 has 11 amino acids. The V gene's germline CDR1 is SQVTM and CDR2 ANQGSEA. Study-level results: All-four-donor shared clonotypes had higher generation probabilities than non-shared clonotypes did.

In the naive CD8 group, cells lacked CD45RO and were positively selected for CCR7, so terminally differentiated effector memory CD45RA+ cells were left out. Using immunoSEQ multiplex PCR, the repertoire was profiled, and TCRdb retains in-frame clones only, with some absent. The profile covers about 1.9 million clones, with approximately 92% appearing a single time and approximately 1.6% taken by the ten largest. Material for sequencing was naive CD8+ T cells from PBMCs. The genes are TRBV29-1 and TRBJ2-7; the D is unclear. This clonotype was obtained from a man aged 18 to 29 in good health. Some clones in this sample may be carry-over from other donors' samples. The CDR3 DNA sequence: TGCAGCGGTGAAACGCTGGGGGAGCAGTACTTC. Its translation is CSGETLGEQYF.